These T cell receptor beta chains were read from a single sample in a study of cytomegalovirus exposure and HLA in healthy donors. The assay was immunoSEQ multiplex PCR, and TCRdb's table has in-frame clones only and misses some. The sample includes 100,000 to 150,000 clones, approximately 60% of them seen just once. Sequenced sample: PBMCs. The receptors were sampled from a woman aged 40 to 55 in good health and CMV-seronegative. The CDR3 runs from the conserved cysteine through the conserved F or W. The order of the fields is CDR3 length, D gene, J gene, V gene, clone size, CDR3 protein, CDR3 DNA. A D gene is named only where the DNA matches it firmly. Clone size, where shown, is once, few, many, or a class for clones that have expanded.

15	NA	TRBJ1-4	TRBV18	NA	CASSPQGLLSEKLFF	TGTGCCAGCTCACCACAGGGACTACTCAGTGAAAAACTGTTTTTT
15	TRBD1	TRBJ1-2	TRBV6-1	NA	CASRTDRGQHYGYTF	TGTGCCAGCAGGACGGACAGGGGGCAGCACTATGGCTACACCTTC
18	TRBD1	TRBJ2-2	TRBV7-9	few	CASRPPIHRGLDTGELFF	TGTGCCAGCAGGCCCCCAATCCACAGGGGGCTGGACACCGGGGAGCTGTTTTTT
12	NA	TRBJ1-6	TRBV6-6	few	CASSTGGSPLHF	TGTGCCAGCAGCACGGGGGGCTCACCCCTCCACTTT
16	NA	TRBJ1-1	TRBV7-3	once	CASSLTPDGGDTEAFF	TGTGCCAGCAGCTTAACCCCCGACGGAGGGGACACTGAAGCTTTCTTT
15	TRBD1	TRBJ2-7	TRBV4-1	NA	CASSPSTGFSYEQYF	TGCGCCAGCAGCCCTTCGACAGGGTTCTCCTACGAGCAGTACTTC
12	TRBD1	TRBJ1-2	TRBV27	NA	CASRGQDYGYTF	TGTGCCAGCCGAGGACAGGACTATGGCTACACCTTC
20	TRBD1	TRBJ1-5	TRBV28	few	CASSVGRDRGAYMSNQPQHF	TGTGCCAGCAGCGTGGGGAGGGACAGGGGTGCGTACATGAGCAATCAGCCCCAGCATTTT
16	TRBD1	TRBJ1-1	TRBV7-9	NA	CASSPAGQGVETEAFF	TGTGCCAGCAGCCCGGCCGGACAGGGGGTAGAGACTGAAGCTTTCTTT
15	TRBD1	TRBJ1-1	TRBV5-8	NA	CASSWDRGWDTEAFF	TGTGCCAGCAGCTGGGACAGGGGATGGGACACTGAAGCTTTCTTT
13	NA	TRBJ2-1	TRBV5-4	few	CASTRTGYNEQFF	TGTGCCAGCACCAGGACTGGTTACAATGAGCAGTTCTTC
15	TRBD1	TRBJ1-2	TRBV11-2	NA	CASSLGQGLNYGYTF	TGTGCCAGCAGCTTGGGACAGGGACTGAACTATGGCTACACCTTC
14	TRBD2	TRBJ2-2	TRBV5-1	NA	CASSGLAGTGELFF	TGCGCCAGCTCGGGACTAGCGGGAACCGGGGAGCTGTTTTTT
13	TRBD1	TRBJ1-1	TRBV6-5	NA	CASTTGPRTEAFF	TGTGCCAGCACGACAGGGCCAAGGACTGAAGCTTTCTTT
16	TRBD1	TRBJ2-2	TRBV7-2	NA	CASSPPGTGFPGELFF	TGTGCCAGCAGCCCACCCGGGACAGGGTTCCCCGGGGAGCTGTTTTTT
14	NA	TRBJ1-1	TRBV6-1	NA	CASVWGRLNTEAFF	TGTGCCAGCGTTTGGGGCAGATTGAACACTGAAGCTTTCTTT
13	NA	TRBJ1-2	TRBV6-5	NA	CASRPLGVYGYTF	TGTGCCAGCCGACCTCTAGGGGTCTATGGCTACACCTTC
14	NA	TRBJ1-1	TRBV18	NA	CASSPPGSAERTFF	TGTGCCAGCTCACCTCCGGGGAGCGCGGAGAGGACTTTCTTT
13	TRBD2	TRBJ2-5	TRBV7-2	NA	CATGGASGGTQYF	TGTGCCACCGGAGGGGCCTCGGGGGGGACCCAGTACTTC
15	NA	TRBJ1-5	TRBV6-1	few	CASSRQDYSNQPQHF	TGTGCCAGCAGTCGTCAGGACTATAGCAATCAGCCCCAGCATTTT
14	NA	TRBJ1-2	TRBV7-3	NA	CASSLAGTNYGYTF	TGTGCCAGCAGCTTAGCAGGGACTAACTATGGCTACACCTTC
14	NA	TRBJ1-1	TRBV2	NA	CASRGWRTGTEAFF	TGTGCCAGCAGAGGGTGGCGAACAGGGACTGAAGCTTTCTTT
13	NA	TRBJ1-2	TRBV11-2	once	CASSPTGQYGYTF	TGTGCCAGCAGCCCGACAGGCCAGTATGGCTACACCTTC
16	NA	TRBJ1-1	TRBV5-6	NA	CASSLARAAMNTEAFF	TGTGCCAGCAGCTTGGCCAGGGCAGCCATGAACACTGAAGCTTTCTTT
14	TRBD1	TRBJ1-1	TRBV30	NA	CASGGFTGATEAFF	TGTGCCTCAGGGGGTTTTACGGGGGCAACTGAAGCTTTCTTT
16	TRBD2	TRBJ2-6	TRBV7-3	NA	CATSSSGGSGANVLTF	TGTGCCACCTCATCTAGCGGGGGCTCTGGGGCCAACGTCCTGACTTTC
13	TRBD1	TRBJ1-1	TRBV5-1	NA	CASSSTGSTEAFF	TGCGCCAGCAGCTCGACAGGGTCCACTGAAGCTTTCTTT
15	NA	TRBJ2-3	TRBV5-6	NA	CASSPGTGSADTQYF	TGTGCCAGCAGCCCCGGGACCGGGAGCGCAGATACGCAGTATTTT
15	NA	TRBJ1-2	TRBV7-8	NA	CASSSPGLNNYGYTF	TGTGCCAGCAGCTCCCCCGGACTTAATAACTATGGCTACACCTTC
15	TRBD2	TRBJ2-2	TRBV19	NA	CASSIGGGAFGELFF	TGTGCCAGTAGTATAGGCGGGGGGGCTTTCGGGGAGCTGTTTTTT
14	NA	TRBJ1-6	TRBV2	NA	CASSALTGNSPLHF	TGTGCCAGCAGTGCCCTGACGGGGAATTCACCCCTCCACTTT
14	NA	TRBJ1-1	TRBV4-1	NA	CASSLGGANTEAFF	TGCGCCAGCAGCTTGGGGGGGGCGAACACTGAAGCTTTCTTT
15	NA	TRBJ1-5	TRBV2	NA	CASSERLQSNQPQHF	TGTGCCAGCAGTGAGCGGTTGCAGAGCAATCAGCCCCAGCATTTT
16	TRBD1	TRBJ1-6	TRBV4-1	NA	CASSQDTGGGYSPLHF	TGCGCCAGCAGCCAAGACACAGGGGGCGGTTATTCACCCCTCCACTTT
14	TRBD1	TRBJ1-4	TRBV30	NA	CAWSEGTGNEKLFF	TGTGCCTGGAGCGAGGGGACAGGAAACGAAAAACTGTTTTTT
17	TRBD1	TRBJ1-2	TRBV7-9	NA	CASRKTLRDRNSYGYTF	TGTGCCAGCAGAAAAACCCTCCGGGACAGAAATTCCTATGGCTACACCTTC
14	NA	TRBJ1-6	TRBV5-1	NA	CASSLFVGNSPLHF	TGCGCCAGCAGCTTGTTCGTCGGTAATTCACCCCTCCACTTT
15	TRBD1	TRBJ1-3	TRBV9	NA	CASSVANRGGNTIYF	TGTGCCAGCAGCGTAGCGAACAGGGGAGGAAACACCATATATTTT
14	TRBD1	TRBJ1-1	TRBV19	NA	CASKRQGLNTEAFF	TGTGCCAGTAAACGACAGGGTCTGAACACTGAAGCTTTCTTT
13	NA	TRBJ1-3	TRBV30	NA	CAWGGSSGNTIYF	TGTGCCTGGGGAGGATCCTCTGGAAACACCATATATTTT
13	NA	TRBJ2-7	TRBV9	NA	CASSVQGFGEQYF	TGTGCCAGCAGCGTTCAGGGTTTCGGAGAGCAGTACTTC
16	NA	TRBJ1-1	TRBV6-4	once	CASSEGAWGVSTEAFF	TGTGCCAGCAGTGAAGGGGCCTGGGGGGTGTCGACTGAAGCTTTCTTT
13	NA	TRBJ1-2	TRBV7-9	NA	CASSPEGGYGYTF	TGTGCCAGCAGCCCCGAAGGAGGGTATGGCTACACCTTC
13	TRBD1	TRBJ2-7	TRBV29-1	few	CSVSSDRVHEQYF	TGCAGCGTCTCCTCCGACAGGGTCCACGAGCAGTACTTC
15	NA	TRBJ1-1	TRBV10-3	few	CAISDAGAKNTEAFF	TGTGCCATCAGTGACGCAGGGGCTAAGAACACTGAAGCTTTCTTT
15	NA	TRBJ1-1	TRBV30	NA	CAWKAPDRRITEAFF	TGTGCCTGGAAAGCCCCCGACAGGAGGATAACTGAAGCTTTCTTT
15	NA	TRBJ1-6	TRBV27	NA	CASSPRSVSGSPLHF	TGTGCCAGCTCCCCAAGGAGCGTTTCGGGATCACCCCTCCACTTT
13	NA	TRBJ1-1	TRBV6-6	NA	CASRQLTATEAFF	TGTGCCAGCAGACAGCTAACCGCCACTGAAGCTTTCTTT
10	TRBD1	TRBJ2-3	TRBV20-1	once	CSAIRDRGVF	TGCAGTGCTATACGGGACAGGGGGGTCTTT
15	NA	TRBJ2-3	TRBV7-2	NA	CASSLAAGRTDTQYF	TGTGCCAGCAGCTTAGCTGCGGGCCGGACAGATACGCAGTATTTT
16	TRBD1	TRBJ2-3	TRBV5-6	NA	CASSARTGGFTDTQYF	TGTGCCAGCAGCGCCCGGACAGGGGGCTTCACAGATACGCAGTATTTT
14	TRBD1	TRBJ1-2	TRBV25-1	once	CASSEHDRGYGYTF	TGTGCCAGCAGTGAGCACGACAGGGGATATGGCTACACCTTC
15	NA	TRBJ2-5	TRBV27	NA	CASSWGGGSGETQYF	TGTGCCAGCAGTTGGGGCGGGGGCTCGGGGGAGACCCAGTACTTC
15	NA	TRBJ1-2	TRBV4-3	NA	CASSQVPPGFYGYTF	TGCGCCAGCAGCCAAGTCCCCCCGGGTTTCTATGGCTACACCTTC
11	NA	TRBJ1-1	TRBV2	NA	CASKRGYEAFF	TGTGCCAGCAAAAGGGGGTATGAAGCTTTCTTT
16	NA	TRBJ2-3	TRBV25-1	NA	CASSELWADGTDTQYF	TGTGCCAGCAGTGAATTATGGGCAGACGGCACAGATACGCAGTATTTT
16	TRBD1	TRBJ2-7	TRBV6-6	NA	CASSYSGDRGSYEQYF	TGTGCCAGCAGTTACTCAGGGGACAGGGGCTCCTACGAGCAGTACTTC
15	TRBD1	TRBJ2-7	TRBV4-2	NA	CASSLGQGEGGEQYF	TGTGCCAGCAGCCTCGGACAGGGTGAGGGGGGCGAGCAGTACTTC
15	NA	TRBJ2-7	TRBV5-6	NA	CASSLASGWAGEQYF	TGTGCCAGCAGCTTGGCCTCGGGATGGGCGGGGGAGCAGTACTTC
18	NA	TRBJ2-3	TRBV11-2	NA	CASSLGRGRGYATDTQYF	TGTGCCAGCAGCTTAGGTAGAGGCAGGGGTTACGCCACAGATACGCAGTATTTT